Each of the 17 T cell receptor beta chains below was sequenced from the same sample in a study of Ad26.COV2.S vaccination and SARS-CoV-2 variants (dated by TCRdb to about 2021). The treatment or condition label, as the study defines it: 15 to 20 received Ad26.COV2.S at low or high dose, single or two shots; about 5 received placebo; per-sample allocation not given. Repertoires of vaccine and placebo recipients were sequenced from samples collected on day 63 after the first injection. Receptor libraries were prepared by the immunoSEQ multiplex PCR assay. TCRdb's version of the immuneACCESS table is confined to in-frame rearrangements and falls short of the full clone set. An unresolved V gene accounts for under half of the shortfall where checked; the remainder is of unknown origin. The sample records roughly 350,000 clones, approximately 86% of which are singletons. The ten biggest clones cover around 11% of the sample.

Sequenced here: peripheral blood, sampled in a trial of Ad26.COV2.S vaccine versus placebo. The receptors here all came from a person between 18 and 65 years old who received the Ad26.COV2.S COVID-19 vaccine or a placebo.

This clone was seen many times. The chain links TRBV30 to TRBJ1-2; D remains ambiguous. Deletions cut 1 base from V and 1 base from J, with 10 bases between. Germline V gene sequence: CDR1 GTSNPN, CDR2 SVGIG (reference sequence). This CDR3 contains 14 residues. The CDR3 is CAWSASTFNYGYTF. The CDR3 bases are TGTGCCTGGAGTGCCTCAACTTTTAACTATGGCTACACCTTC.

The chain uses TRBV2 and TRBJ2-1, with TRBD1 identical over 7 bases. The CDR3 is made up of 12 amino acids. V shed 11 bases and J 0 bases; nucleotides not matched to a gene: 1. The germline V gene has CDR1 SNHLY and CDR2 FYNNEI. Here the CDR3 DNA reads TGTGCCTACAGGGGCTCCTACAATGAGCAGTTCTTC. Amino acids: CAYRGSYNEQFF. The complete variable domain, with remaining parts taken from reference TRBV2 and TRBJ2-1, reads EPEVTQTPSHQVTQMGQEVILRCVPISNHLYFYWYRQILGQKVEFLVSFYNNEISEKSEIFDDQFSVERPDGSNFTLKIRSTKLEDSAMYFCAYRGSYNEQFFGPGTRLTVL.

The chain combines TRBV3-1 (or the pseudogene TRBV3-2) with TRBJ1-2, with D unresolved. This CDR3 is 15 amino acids long. In germline, CDR1 is LGHDT, CDR2 YNNKEL (reference sequence). Trimming left V 4 bases short and J 7 bases short, with 19 bases between. This chain's CDR3 is CASSPLGRFGSGYTF. The CDR3 DNA sequence: TGTGCCAGCAGCCCCCTGGGCAGGTTCGGGAGTGGCTACACCTTC.

The CDR3 loop is CASSSLAGAFGELFF. CDR3 nucleotides: TGTGCCAGCAGCTCTCTAGCGGGGGCCTTCGGGGAGCTGTTTTTT. The chain is built from TRBV11-2 and TRBJ2-2, with 10 bases fitting TRBD2. This CDR3 region has 15 residues. Per the germline V gene, CDR1 is SGHAT and CDR2 is FQNNGV. V dropped 4 bases and J dropped 7; count of bases not matched to a gene: 6.

The chain couples TRBV13 to TRBJ1-5; 7 nucleotides match TRBD1. The CDR3 loop spans 15 amino acids. After removal of 2 bases from V and 7 bases from J, the junction contained 8 bases not matched to a gene. CDR1 and CDR2 from the germline V gene are PRHDT and FYEKMQ (reference sequence). CDR3 residues: CASSLRTGSHQPQHF. In DNA, the CDR3 is TGTGCCAGCAGCTTACGGACAGGTTCCCACCAGCCCCAGCATTTT.

The CDR3 spells CASSPGDTFSNQPQHF. Here the CDR3 DNA reads TGTGCCAGCAGTCCGGGGGACACTTTTAGCAATCAGCCCCAGCATTTT. This chain uses TRBV28 with TRBJ1-5; TRBD1 is a possible D gene (6 bases). Trimming cost V 5 bases and J 0 bases, with 14 bases left between them. Per germline, CDR1 MDHEN and CDR2 SYDVKM. The CDR3 loop spans 16 amino acids.

The chain combines TRBV6-1 with TRBJ2-7; 7 nucleotides align to TRBD2. Per the germline V gene, CDR1 is MNHNS and CDR2 is SASEGT. The V gene end was trimmed by 1 base and the J gene end by 3 bases; junction bases not matched to a gene: 3. This CDR3 is 14 amino acids long. Here the CDR3 reads CASSEGAGNYEQYF. The CDR3 DNA sequence: TGTGCCAGCAGTGAAGGAGCGGGAAACTACGAGCAGTACTTC.

The rearrangement joins TRBV13 to TRBJ2-7; D is possibly TRBD1 (6 bases). The CDR3 loop spans 13 amino acids. Germline-derived CDR1 and CDR2 are PRHDT and FYEKMQ (reference sequence). V was pared by 5 bases and J by 6 bases, with 14 bases between. Here the CDR3 DNA reads TGTGCCAGCAGCCCGCCCGGACAGAGCGAGCAGTACTTC. This sequence encodes CASSPPGQSEQYF. The full variable domain, rest sourced from reference TRBV13 and TRBJ2-7, is AAGVIQSPRHLIKEKRETATLKCYPIPRHDTVYWYQQGPGQDPQFLISFYEKMQSDKGSIPDRFSAQQFSDYHSELNMSSLELGDSALYFCASSPPGQSEQYFGPGTRLTVT.

This chain uses TRBV6-4 with TRBJ2-3; the D gene is possibly TRBD2 (5 bases). CDR1 is MRHNA, CDR2 SNTAGT, per germline. V dropped 0 bases and J dropped 3 bases, with 10 bases sitting between them. The CDR3 runs to 15 residues. The CDR3 DNA sequence: TGTGCCAGCAGTGACTCCCCTACTAGGACAGATACGCAGTATTTT. It is translated as CASSDSPTRTDTQYF.

This chain joins TRBV2 and TRBJ2-1, with TRBD2 matching 8 bases. CDR3 length: 12 residues. CDR1 and CDR2 (germline): SNHLY, FYNNEI. Germline trimming cut 5 bases from V and 9 bases from J; bases unmatched to any gene: 3. CDR3 residues: CASSPTSGEQFF. The CDR3 nucleotides read TGTGCCAGCAGTCCTACTAGCGGTGAGCAGTTCTTC. The full variable domain, with the rest looked up from reference TRBV2 and TRBJ2-1, is EPEVTQTPSHQVTQMGQEVILRCVPISNHLYFYWYRQILGQKVEFLVSFYNNEISEKSEIFDDQFSVERPDGSNFTLKIRSTKLEDSAMYFCASSPTSGEQFFGPGTRLTVL.

V and J are TRBV6-6 and TRBJ1-4; 7 bases line up with TRBD1. The length of the CDR3 is 16 residues. Germline V lookup: CDR1 MNHNY, CDR2 SVGAGI (reference sequence). V gave up 4 bases and J gave up 4 bases; unmatched junction bases: 9. The CDR3 loop is CASSSRQGGRNEKLFF. The CDR3 nucleotides read TGTGCCAGCAGTTCACGACAGGGCGGGCGTAATGAAAAACTGTTTTTT.

The chain combines TRBV10-3 with TRBJ1-6; possible D gene TRBD1, 5 bases. The CDR3 totals 14 residues. With 0 bases removed from V and 9 bases from J, the gap between germline ends came to 9 bases. The germline V gene encodes CDR1 ENHRY and CDR2 SYGVKD. In DNA, the CDR3 is TGTGCCATCAGTGAGTCGGATAGGGGTTCACCCCTCCACTTT. Translated, it gives CAISESDRGSPLHF.

V gene TRBV28 combines with J gene TRBJ1-3, with 9 bases matching TRBD1. This CDR3 has 15 amino acids. J was trimmed by 0 bases and V by 6 bases; bases with no gene match: 3. Germline-derived CDR1 and CDR2 are MDHEN and SYDVKM. In nucleotides, the CDR3 is TGTGCCAGCAGCTGGGACAGGGCCTCTGGAAACACCATATATTTT. Translating gives CASSWDRASGNTIYF.

The rearrangement links TRBV10-3 to TRBJ1-3; D may be TRBD1 (5 bases). Per germline, CDR1 ENHRY and CDR2 SYGVKD. The CDR3 sequence is 14 residues long. V lost 5 bases and J lost 7, with 15 bases in between. The CDR3 sequence is CAISLDSDRNTIYF. CDR3 nucleotide sequence: TGTGCCATCAGTCTCGACAGTGATAGGAACACCATATATTTT.

V gene TRBV11-2 combines with J gene TRBJ2-7; 9 bases fit TRBD1. Looked up from germline, CDR1 is SGHAT and CDR2 is FQNNGV. This CDR3 comprises 15 residues. Trimming at V came to 4 bases and at J to 2 bases, leaving 6 bases not matched to a gene. The CDR3 bases are TGTGCCAGCAGCTCAGGGACAGGGATGGCCTACGAGCAGTACTTC. It is translated as CASSSGTGMAYEQYF.

The CDR3 here is CASRSPQGLNQPQHF. For the CDR3, the DNA is TGTGCCAGCAGGTCCCCTCAGGGTCTCAATCAGCCCCAGCATTTT. This chain connects TRBV28 to TRBJ1-5; weak D call: TRBD1 (5 bases). Germline values: CDR1 MDHEN, CDR2 SYDVKM. CDR3 length: 15 amino acids. Between the trimmed V and J ends, which lost 6 bases and 3 bases, there was a span of 15 bases.

The gene calls are TRBV19 and TRBJ2-3, with D hard to call. The CDR3 runs to 12 residues. V dropped 5 bases and J dropped 5 bases, with 8 bases sitting between them. The germline V gene encodes CDR1 LNHDA and CDR2 SQIVND (reference sequence). The CDR3 coding sequence is TGTGCCAGTAGTTCAAACCTAGATACGCAGTATTTT. The encoded protein is CASSSNLDTQYF.